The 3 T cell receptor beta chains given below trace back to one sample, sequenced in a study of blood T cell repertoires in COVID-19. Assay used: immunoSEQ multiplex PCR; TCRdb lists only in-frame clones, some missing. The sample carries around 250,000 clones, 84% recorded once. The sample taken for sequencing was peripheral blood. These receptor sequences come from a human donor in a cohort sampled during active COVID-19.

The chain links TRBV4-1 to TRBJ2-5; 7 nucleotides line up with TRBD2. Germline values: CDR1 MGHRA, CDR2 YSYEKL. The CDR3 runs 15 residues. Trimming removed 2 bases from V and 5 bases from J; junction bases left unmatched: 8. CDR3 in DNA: TGCGCCAGCAGCCAAAGAGGACTAGTTGAGGAGACCCAGTACTTC. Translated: CASSQRGLVEETQYF.

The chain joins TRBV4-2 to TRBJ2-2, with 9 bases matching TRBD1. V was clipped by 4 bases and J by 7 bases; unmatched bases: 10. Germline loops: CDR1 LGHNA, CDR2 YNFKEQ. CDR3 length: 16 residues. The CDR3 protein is CASSRPRDRENGELFF. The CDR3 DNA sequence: TGTGCCAGCAGCCGCCCCCGGGACAGGGAGAACGGGGAGCTGTTTTTT.

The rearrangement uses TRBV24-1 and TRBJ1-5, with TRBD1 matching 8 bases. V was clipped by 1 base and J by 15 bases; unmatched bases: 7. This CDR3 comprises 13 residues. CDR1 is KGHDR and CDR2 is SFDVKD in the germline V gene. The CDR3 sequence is CATSDFPAGGLHF. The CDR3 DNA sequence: TGTGCCACCAGTGATTTCCCGGCAGGGGGCTTGCATTTT.